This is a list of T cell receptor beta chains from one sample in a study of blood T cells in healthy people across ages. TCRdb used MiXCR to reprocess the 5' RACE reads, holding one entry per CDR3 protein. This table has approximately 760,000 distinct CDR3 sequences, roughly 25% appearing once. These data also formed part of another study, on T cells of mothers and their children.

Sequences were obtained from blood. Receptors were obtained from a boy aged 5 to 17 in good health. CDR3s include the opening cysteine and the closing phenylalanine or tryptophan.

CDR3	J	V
CASSHTGPNTEAFF	TRBJ1-1	TRBV4-1
CSASQDDNYGYTF	TRBJ1-2	TRBV20-1
CASSLEGARSEKLFF	TRBJ1-4	TRBV5-1
CASSQDRRFQETQYF	TRBJ2-5	TRBV4-3
CASSQELASGGYEQYF	TRBJ2-7	TRBV4-3
CASSFRLGGNSPLHF	TRBJ1-6	TRBV7-9
CASSSLTGAGGNQPQHF	TRBJ1-5	TRBV27
CAISESRDTLIVDTQYF	TRBJ2-3	TRBV10-3
CASSLKSTDTQYF	TRBJ2-3	TRBV13
CTAIHGRAYNEQFF	NA	TRBV20-1
CASSLGITGASNEKLFF	TRBJ1-4	TRBV7-2
CSVATRVYEQYF	TRBJ2-7	TRBV29-1
CASSGQVGNSPLHF	TRBJ1-6	TRBV12-3/TRBV12-4
CAIRTTDTQYF	TRBJ2-3	TRBV10-3
CATSEGSTGELFF	TRBJ2-2	TRBV24-1
CASSVGAAYEQYF	TRBJ2-7	TRBV9
CSASPETNYGYTF	TRBJ1-2	TRBV29-1
CASSLFPSRSYEQYF	TRBJ2-7	TRBV13
CASSDRGPNEKLFF	TRBJ1-4	TRBV11-2
CATALTGNEQFF	NA	TRBV24-1
CASPHQPQHF	TRBJ1-5	TRBV7-3
CSARDFLGTEETQYF	TRBJ2-5	TRBV20-1
CASSPQGLAEAFF	TRBJ1-1	TRBV12-3/TRBV12-4
CASSRDSVNYGYTF	TRBJ1-2	TRBV12-3/TRBV12-4
CASSFTGQGQETQYF	TRBJ2-5	TRBV7-3
CASSRSTSYEQYF	NA	TRBV4-1
CASSLGPQGTNEKLFF	TRBJ1-4	TRBV5-5
CASSYPETSGDQETQYF	TRBJ2-5	TRBV6-2/TRBV6-3
CASSPWSWELFF	TRBJ2-2	TRBV12-3/TRBV12-4
CASSTADYNEQFF	TRBJ2-1	TRBV5-6
CASSPDRGILVF	TRBJ1-4	TRBV27
CSVEGGTSYNEQLF	TRBJ2-1	TRBV29-1
CASGDVYRGFYNEQFF	TRBJ2-1	TRBV7-2
CASSVYVNEQFF	TRBJ2-1	TRBV2
CASSPRPGRGGYTF	TRBJ1-2	TRBV4-3
CSVALGLGYEQYF	NA	TRBV29-1
CSGTGSNNEQFF	TRBJ2-1	TRBV29-1
CASSYSGQGLGKLFF	TRBJ1-4	TRBV6-5
CASKGNGTHEQYF	TRBJ2-7	TRBV5-1
CATRGVRDYEQYF	TRBJ2-7	TRBV28
CASSNGQGRNQPQHF	TRBJ1-5	TRBV21-1
CASSLTGGEGYTF	TRBJ1-2	TRBV7-2
CAIRSDILTTFF	TRBJ1-1	TRBV10-3
CASSLVPLTGTGFYEQYF	TRBJ2-7	TRBV5-1
CASRVGLGYEQYF	TRBJ2-7	TRBV27
CASSFLLGSSYEQYF	TRBJ2-7	TRBV7-7
CASSYGGAHNAYEQYF	NA	TRBV6-2/TRBV6-3
CASSLETSGRAVETQYF	TRBJ2-5	TRBV5-1